The present T cell receptor beta chain was sequenced within a study of T cell responses to AZD1222 COVID-19 vaccine. Findings and limits, study-wide: Donor demographics were predominantly white British with a female majority; clonal diversity may be underestimated. Repertoires in all cases were sampled only once the peak T cell response had passed. Nearly half of spike-specific TCRs reportedly go after variant regions that carry no mutations. CD4 TCRs associated with vaccination spanned spike, dominating at 160-218 and 743-854.

Worth noting for this clone: What it binds is not known.

Only in-frame clones appear in the TCRdb table, and some are missing; sequencing was by immunoSEQ multiplex PCR. The data hold 180,000 or so clones, with about 91% observed a single time. The starting material was peripheral blood, obtained 28 days after the second AZD1222 dose. This receptor was taken from an adult who received the AZD1222 COVID-19 vaccine.

The CDR3 coding sequence is TGCGCCAGCAGCCCCATGACTAGCGGGAGGCCCACAGATACGCAGTATTTT. As protein: CASSPMTSGRPTDTQYF. The rearrangement links TRBV5-1 to TRBJ2-3; 13 positions agree with TRBD2. Germline V gives CDR1 SGHRS, CDR2 YFSETQ. After removal of 4 bases from V and 2 bases from J, the junction contained 7 bases not matched to a gene. The CDR3 has 17 residues.